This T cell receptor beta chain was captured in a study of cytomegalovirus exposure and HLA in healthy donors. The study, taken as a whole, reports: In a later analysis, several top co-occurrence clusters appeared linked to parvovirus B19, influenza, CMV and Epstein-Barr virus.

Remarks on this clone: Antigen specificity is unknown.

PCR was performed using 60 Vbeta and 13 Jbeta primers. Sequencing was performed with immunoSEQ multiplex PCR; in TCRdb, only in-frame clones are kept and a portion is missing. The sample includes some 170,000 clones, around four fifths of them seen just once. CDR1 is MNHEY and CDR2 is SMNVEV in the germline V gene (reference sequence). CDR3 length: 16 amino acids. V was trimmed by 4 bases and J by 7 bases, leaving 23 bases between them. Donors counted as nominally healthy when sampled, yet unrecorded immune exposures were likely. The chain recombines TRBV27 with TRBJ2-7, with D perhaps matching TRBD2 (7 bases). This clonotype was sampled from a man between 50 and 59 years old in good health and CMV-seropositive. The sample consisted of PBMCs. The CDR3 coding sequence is TGTGCCAGCAGTTATTCCGGACAGACCTGGGGAGGGGAGCAGTACTTC. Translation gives CASSYSGQTWGGEQYF.